This entry features one T cell receptor (beta chain) sequence. No antigen is known for it. It has no much larger one-base neighbor in the sample; base qualities were not kept. The data were obtained in a study of T cells in Graves' hyperthyroidism and ophthalmopathy (dated by TCRdb to about 2019). For the wider study: Peripheral blood samples were taken at the time of initial diagnosis, prior to any treatment. After blood sampling, hyperthyroidism patients were treated with methimazole at a starting dose of 30 mg daily, and ophthalmopathy patients were treated with high-dose intravenous methylprednisolone. According to the paper, TCR Vbeta CDR3 sequencing was carried out on approximately 140 peripheral blood samples, which came from fewer than 50 ophthalmopathy, around 75 hyperthyroidism and roughly 17 progressor patients. TCR V-J signatures able to tell the groups apart were searched for in a discovery cohort of 100 patients, of whom over 40 had Graves' ophthalmopathy and roughly 57 had stable Graves' hyperthyroidism. In addition, the study compared T-cell repertoires in thyroid tissue and in blood from a handful of Graves' hyperthyroidism patients. The 100 discovery patients were divided at random into training and test sets in a 7:3 ratio. Prospective prediction of ophthalmopathy was tested in an independent validation cohort consisting of about 20 hyperthyroidism patients and some 15 patients who later progressed to ophthalmopathy. Results the study describes overall, beyond this receptor: No statistical method was used to set the sample size in advance, and investigators knew the group allocation. Most expanded thyroid clonotypes (frequency above 0.001) were also found in blood, which suggests that blood repertoires may mirror thyroid immune responses. In validation, the model predicted progression to ophthalmopathy with roughly 70% sensitivity and less than 75% specificity, a median of 6.5 months before onset. A model built on a 13 V-J signature distinguished ophthalmopathy from stable hyperthyroidism, reaching roughly 88% sensitivity and 81.08% specificity in cross-validation and 80%/75% in testing.

The TCR beta CDR3 regions were amplified from RNA transcripts. The TCR CDR3 was subjected to a first round of RT-PCR using the HTBI primer set and the Qiagen OneStep RT-PCR kit. The libraries were constructed in a second round of multiplex PCR and then size-selected and purified. Paired-end sequencing of the libraries was performed with 100 bp reads on an Illumina HiSeq2000. As for the original processing: SOAPnuke was used to process the raw data, throwing out any read that contained adapters or uncalled bases, had a mean Phred below 15, or lacked an exact constant-primer or identifier match. COPE v1.2.5 was used to merge the high-quality paired reads, and each unique nucleotide sequence was defined as a clonotype. MiTCR v1.1 was used to align clonotypes to the IMGT TRBV, TRBD and TRBJ reference segments. Only V-J combinations with frequency above 0.0001, covering 98% to 99.2% of repertoires, were analysed. A TCS score was defined as the ratio of F50 (clonal expansion) to E x V (chaos), with BLOSUM62-based TCRdist applied between CDR3 peptides within each V-J. Welch's t-statistics and random forest reduced fewer than 600 V-J features to roughly 13, which were used in a naive Bayes classifier (R e1071). TCRdb trimmed public reads at Q25 via fastp, called clones via MiXCR and kept in-frame beta chains. Each entry is one CDR3 protein sequence, shown with its most common DNA and genes. For this entry, the V and J calls and clone size follow TCRdb and not the study's own pipeline. In this sample the table shows around 300,000 distinct CDR3 sequences, approximately 19% of which occur a single time. Of the sample, just under 40% falls within the top ten clones.

The CDR1 and CDR2 encoded by the germline V gene (reference sequence) are DFQATT and SNEGSKA. The CDR3 numbers 14 residues from cysteine through phenylalanine. Only the CDR3 portion is preserved as DNA: 42 bases, with reading frame beginning at the first base. Germline trimming amounts to 4 bases on V and 6 bases on J, with 6 as the count of junction bases outside the gene matches. Ophthalmopathy patients had moderately to severely active disease, Clinical Activity Score of at least 3, NOSPECS grade of at least 4, and duration under 3 months. Any patient with an uncontrolled infection, another autoimmune disease, pregnancy or lactation was excluded. Diagnoses were established on the basis of clinical symptoms, serum thyroxine and TRAb, thyroid ultrasound, and orbital computed tomography. Ficoll-Paque density gradient centrifugation was used to isolate PBMCs from about 10 ml of fresh peripheral blood. Trizol reagent was used to extract total RNA, and RNA quality was then checked on an Agilent 2100 Bioanalyzer.

This TCR came from a man in his forties or fifties with Graves' ophthalmopathy. Sequencing was done on a sample of blood. The sequence joins TRBV20-1 to TRBJ2-3; TRBD2 matches 11 bases in the middle. The nucleotides are TGCAGTGCTAACCCACTAGCGGGAGTTGATACGCAGTATTTT. Translation gives CSANPLAGVDTQYF.